These 9 T cell receptor beta chains were sequenced from one sample in a study of neoadjuvant anti-PD-1 for oral cavity cancer. Time point noted: after neoadjuvant nivolumab, at surgical resection. Only in-frame clones appear in the TCRdb table, and some are missing; sequencing was by immunoSEQ multiplex PCR. The repertoire holds about 14,000 clones, with roughly 70% as singletons. The material was PBMCs, obtained after nivolumab (anti-PD-1) treatment. These receptors were taken from a person between 35 and 79 years old with oral cavity squamous cell carcinoma.

The V gene is TRBV13, the J gene TRBJ2-1; D gene uncertain. This CDR3 contains 15 residues. The germline gives CDR1 PRHDT, CDR2 FYEKMQ (reference sequence). The germline V and J ends were trimmed by 6 bases and 4 bases, with 16 bases remaining between them. CDR3: CASSPRRSAYNEQFF. CDR3 DNA: TGTGCCAGCAGTCCCCGGCGCAGCGCTTACAATGAGCAGTTCTTC.

The chain is built from TRBV28 and TRBJ1-1, with 8 bases lining up with TRBD1. The CDR3 loop spans 11 amino acids. Germline trimming cut 5 bases from V and 8 bases from J; bases unmatched to any gene: 1. CDR1 and CDR2 from the germline V gene are MDHEN and SYDVKM. CDR3: CASSHRGEAFF. CDR3 bases: TGTGCCAGCAGTCACAGGGGGGAAGCTTTCTTT.

V gene TRBV28 combines with J gene TRBJ2-2; the D is unclear. The V and J ends lost 6 bases and 4 bases respectively, with 12 bases between them. CDR3 length: 14 amino acids. Germline V gives CDR1 MDHEN, CDR2 SYDVKM. CDR3 amino acids: CASSESSFTGELFF. CDR3 DNA sequence: TGTGCCAGCAGCGAGTCTAGTTTCACCGGGGAGCTGTTTTTT.

This chain connects TRBV6-5 to TRBJ1-2; D remains unclear. Germline V lookup: CDR1 MNHEY, CDR2 SVGAGI. This CDR3 has 11 amino acids. V dropped 4 bases and J dropped 8 bases, with 8 bases sitting between them. CDR3 amino acids: CASSSRGGYTF. DNA of the CDR3: TGTGCCAGCAGTTCCCGTGGGGGCTACACCTTC.

The chain couples TRBV6-5 to TRBJ2-7; D is unclear. The CDR3 loop spans 12 amino acids. Germline-derived CDR1 and CDR2 are MNHEY and SVGAGI. The V end lost 4 bases, the J end lost 0 bases, and 4 bases lay between the germline ends. DNA for the CDR3: TGTGCCAGCAGTTCGACCTCCTACGAGCAGTACTTC. Translation gives CASSSTSYEQYF.

This chain connects TRBV18 to TRBJ2-5, with 7 bases fitting TRBD1. This CDR3 has 14 amino acids. J lost 2 bases, V lost 3 bases, and 3 bases had no gene match. Per the germline V gene, CDR1 is KGHSH and CDR2 is LQKENI. The CDR3 reads CASSPPDRQETQYF. In DNA, the CDR3 is TGTGCCAGCTCACCTCCGGACAGGCAAGAGACCCAGTACTTC.

The chain uses TRBV28 and TRBJ2-6; 9 bases align to TRBD2. The CDR3 has 18 amino acids. Germline-derived CDR1 and CDR2 are MDHEN and SYDVKM. V lost 4 bases, J lost 3 bases, and 10 bases stayed unmatched. The CDR3 DNA reads as TGTGCCAGCAGTTCCGAGACTCGCGGGAGGGTTGGGGCCAACGTCCTGACTTTC. This sequence encodes CASSSETRGRVGANVLTF.

As for this clone: The junction does not match germline at one end; this may be a read error. The chain has TRBV29-1 and TRBJ2-5; a weak D match, TRBD2 (5 bases). The CDR3 is made up of 14 amino acids. Per the germline V gene, CDR1 is SQVTM and CDR2 is ANQGSEA. The CDR3 is CSVVLSGVEEAQYF. CDR3 nucleotide sequence: TGCAGCGTCGTACTAAGCGGCGTAGAAGAGGCCCAGTACTTC. The full variable domain, completed using reference TRBV29-1 and TRBJ2-5, is SAVISQKPSRDICQRGTSLTIQCQVDSQVTMMFWYRQQPGQSLTLIATANQGSEATYESGFVIDKFPISRPNLTFSTLTVSNMSPEDSSIYLCSVVLSGVEEAQYFGPGTRLLVL.

The table lists this clone with a few counts. The genes are TRBV19 and TRBJ1-5; 7 bases fit TRBD1. The V and J ends lost 4 bases and 6 bases, in that order; junction bases with no gene match: 3. This CDR3 comprises 13 residues. Per the germline V gene, CDR1 is LNHDA and CDR2 is SQIVND (reference sequence). The DNA of the CDR3 is TGTGCCAGTAGTAGAGGGGGCACTCAGCCCCAGCATTTT. Translated: CASSRGGTQPQHF.